This record looks at one T cell receptor beta chain sequence and its context. Its antigen is still unknown. Base qualities are not recorded, but no much larger clone differs from it by a single base. This sample was included in a study of blood T cell repertoires in COVID-19 (dated by TCRdb to about 2020). With respect to the entire study: Samples covering the acute and convalescent phases of COVID-19 were provided by collaborators in the United States, Italy and Spain. The prospective study material was composed of cDNA or gDNA derived from T cells, B-cell-depleted T cells, or PBMCs. The dataset comprised deeply sampled blood TCRbeta repertoires from subjects exposed to, actively infected with, or recovered from COVID-19. The repertoires were made available in a free public database intended to serve as a resource for research on the immune response to SARS-CoV-2. The samples were drawn from the first 160 participants of the ongoing ImmuneRACE study and from 1,200 or so subjects provided by 6 global collaborators. A de-identified subject ID, COVID-19 status, age in years and sex were almost always included in the sample metadata. HLA class I and class II types, where available, came from metadata supplied by the sample provider rather than from assay-based typing. Summary of the overall study and its limitations: The amount of clinical and demographic metadata varied by source and participant and was provided uncurated.

Whole blood was collected in K2EDTA tubes by collaborating institutions according to the institutions' own protocols. For TCRbeta analysis, collaborator samples were shipped as frozen whole blood, as isolated PBMCs, or as DNA extracted from either sample type. TCRbeta CDR3 regions were amplified from genomic DNA by means of the immunoSEQ Assay, a bias-controlled multiplex PCR. On the study's bioinformatics: Within the assay, amplification of reference gene primers was used to estimate how many nucleated cells each sample contained. Sequence reads were collapsed and filtered to measure the absolute abundance of every unique TCRbeta CDR3 rearrangement. For each sample, productive Simpson clonality was calculated by taking the square root of Simpson's diversity index across productive rearrangements. TCRdb stores this immuneACCESS table with in-frame sequences only. Part of the clones is absent; in the studies checked, under half of the shortfall reflects unresolved V genes, and no reason is known for the rest. The D gene and trimming were derived from the DNA, and the V and J assignments and clone size from that table. In this sample the table shows about 140,000 clones, over 75% of which occur a single time. Together, the top ten hold roughly a tenth of the sample.

Source material: peripheral blood. The clonotype originates from a man aged 60 to 75 with active or convalescent COVID-19.

The DNA sequence is given as TGTGCCAGTAGTTCCCGGGACATCATAATTCTGCATTTT. Its product reads: CASSSRDIIILHF. This chain joins TRBV19 to TRBJ1-5, and perhaps TRBD1 as D gene, on 6 matching bases. Deletion took 5 bases off V and 15 bases off J, with a span of 20 bases between the germline ends. The CDR3 measures 13 amino acids from cysteine to phenylalanine. Here the CDR3 DNA is all that survives: 39 bases in frame from base 1. The germline V gene encodes CDR1 LNHDA and CDR2 SQIVND (reference sequence).